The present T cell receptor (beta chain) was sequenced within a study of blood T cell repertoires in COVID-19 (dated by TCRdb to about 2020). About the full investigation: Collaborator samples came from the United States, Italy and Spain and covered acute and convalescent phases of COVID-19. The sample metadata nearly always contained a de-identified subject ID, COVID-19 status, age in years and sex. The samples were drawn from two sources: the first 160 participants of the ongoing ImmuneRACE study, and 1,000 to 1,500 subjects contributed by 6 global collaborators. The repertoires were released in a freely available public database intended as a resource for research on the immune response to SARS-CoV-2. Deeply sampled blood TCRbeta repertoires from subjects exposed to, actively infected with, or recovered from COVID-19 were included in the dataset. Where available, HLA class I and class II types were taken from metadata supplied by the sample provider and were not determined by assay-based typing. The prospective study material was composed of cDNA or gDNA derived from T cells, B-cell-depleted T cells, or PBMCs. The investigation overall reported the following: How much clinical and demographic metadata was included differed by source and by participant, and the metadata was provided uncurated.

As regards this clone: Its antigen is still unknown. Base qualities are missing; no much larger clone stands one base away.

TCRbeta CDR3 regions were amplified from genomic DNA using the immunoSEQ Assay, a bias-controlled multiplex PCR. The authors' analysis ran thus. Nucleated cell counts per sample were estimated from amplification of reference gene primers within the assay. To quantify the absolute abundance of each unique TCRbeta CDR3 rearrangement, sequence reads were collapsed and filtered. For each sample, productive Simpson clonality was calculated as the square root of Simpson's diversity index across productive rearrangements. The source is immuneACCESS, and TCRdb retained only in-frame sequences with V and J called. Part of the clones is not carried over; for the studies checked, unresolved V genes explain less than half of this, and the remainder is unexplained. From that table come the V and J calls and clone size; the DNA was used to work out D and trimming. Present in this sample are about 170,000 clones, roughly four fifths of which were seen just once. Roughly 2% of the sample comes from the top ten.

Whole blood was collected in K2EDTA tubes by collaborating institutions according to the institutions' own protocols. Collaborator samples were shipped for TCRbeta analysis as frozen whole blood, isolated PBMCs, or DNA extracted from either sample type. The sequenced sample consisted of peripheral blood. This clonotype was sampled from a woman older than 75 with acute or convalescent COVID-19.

The base sequence is TGTGCCAGCAGCCAGTCGGGGCAGGGGAATCAGCCCCAGCATTTT. Translated, it gives CASSQSGQGNQPQHF. The chain was built from TRBV3-1 (or the pseudogene TRBV3-2) and TRBJ1-5; the D region possibly corresponds to TRBD1 (6 bases align). CDR1 and CDR2 (LGHDT, YNNKEL) derive from the germline V gene (reference sequence). Inclusive of the bounding cysteine and phenylalanine, the CDR3 is 15 residues long. The retained sequence is limited to the CDR3, 45 bases, with the frame set at the first base. Trimming at the junction amounts to 3 bases on V and 4 bases on J, and the germline ends lie 13 bases apart.